The clone carrying this T cell receptor beta chain has only one observation. What it binds is unknown. This record comes from a study of vaccination and CD4 T cells after COVID-19. In the study overall: Overlapping SARS-CoV-2, HCoV-NL63, HCoV-OC43 and HCoV-229E spike peptides were used to stimulate cells.

Scientists ran DNA taken from cultured CD4+ T cells through the Oncomine TCR Beta short-read assay for sequencing. Genomic DNA was isolated from CD4+ T cells that had been cultured. From the PCR reads, TCRdb called clonotypes with MiXCR, one entry per CDR3 protein. The data hold more than 20,000 distinct CDR3 sequences, with about 51% observed a single time. CDR1 is SGHTS and CDR2 is YDEGEE in the germline V gene. Trimming shortened V by 4 bases and J by 8 bases, and 9 bases separated the two germline ends. The CDR3 runs to 12 residues. Treatment specified: approximately nine-day PBMC culture with coronavirus spike peptide pools or control peptides (ViraFEST assay).

This clonotype originated in a human donor who had recovered from COVID-19. The chain joins TRBV5-8 to TRBJ1-4; perhaps TRBD1 as D (5 bases). Sequencing was carried out using CD4+ T cells from blood, cultured in vitro. The DNA for the CDR3 is TGTGCCAGCAGCCACCGGGGCGAAAAACTGTTTTTT. Amino acids: CASSHRGEKLFF.